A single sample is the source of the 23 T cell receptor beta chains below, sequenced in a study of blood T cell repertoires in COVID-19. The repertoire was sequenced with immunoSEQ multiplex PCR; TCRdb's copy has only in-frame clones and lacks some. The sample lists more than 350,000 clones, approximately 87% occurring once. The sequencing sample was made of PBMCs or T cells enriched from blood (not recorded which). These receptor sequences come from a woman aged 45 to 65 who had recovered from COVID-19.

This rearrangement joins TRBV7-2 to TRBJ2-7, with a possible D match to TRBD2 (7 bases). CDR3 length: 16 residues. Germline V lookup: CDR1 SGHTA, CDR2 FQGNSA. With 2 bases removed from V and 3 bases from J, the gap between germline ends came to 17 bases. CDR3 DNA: TGTGCCAGCAGCTTAAGCGCCACGGGGGGCCGCTACGAGCAGTACTTC. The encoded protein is CASSLSATGGRYEQYF.

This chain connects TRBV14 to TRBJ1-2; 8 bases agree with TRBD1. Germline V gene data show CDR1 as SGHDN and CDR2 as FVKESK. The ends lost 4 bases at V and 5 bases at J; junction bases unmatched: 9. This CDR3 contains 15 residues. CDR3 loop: CASSPPGQGGYGYTF. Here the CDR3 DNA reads TGTGCCAGCAGCCCCCCAGGACAGGGTGGATATGGCTACACCTTC. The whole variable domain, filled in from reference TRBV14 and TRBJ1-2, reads EAGVTQFPSHSVIEKGQTVTLRCDPISGHDNLYWYRRVMGKEIKFLLHFVKESKQDESGMPNNRFLAERTGGTYSTLKVQPAELEDSGVYFCASSPPGQGGYGYTFGSGTRLTVV.

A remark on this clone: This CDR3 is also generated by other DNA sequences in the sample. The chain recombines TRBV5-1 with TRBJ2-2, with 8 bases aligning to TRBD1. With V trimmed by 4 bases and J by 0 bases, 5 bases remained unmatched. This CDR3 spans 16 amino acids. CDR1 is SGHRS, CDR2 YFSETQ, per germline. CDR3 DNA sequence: TGCGCCAGCAGCCCCGGGGACAGGTCGAACACCGGGGAGCTGTTTTTT. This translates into CASSPGDRSNTGELFF. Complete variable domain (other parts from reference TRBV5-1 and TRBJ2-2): KAGVTQTPRYLIKTRGQQVTLSCSPISGHRSVSWYQQTPGQGLQFLFEYFSETQRNKGNFPGRFSGRQFSNSRSEMNVSTLELGDSALYLCASSPGDRSNTGELFFGEGSRLTVL.

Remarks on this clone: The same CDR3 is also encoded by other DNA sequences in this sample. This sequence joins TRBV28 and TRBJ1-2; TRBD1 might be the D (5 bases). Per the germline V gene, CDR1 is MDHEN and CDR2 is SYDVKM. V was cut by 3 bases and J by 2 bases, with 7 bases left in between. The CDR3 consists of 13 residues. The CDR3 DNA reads TGTGCCAGCAGTTTGGGGCAGAACTATGGCTACACCTTC. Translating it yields CASSLGQNYGYTF.

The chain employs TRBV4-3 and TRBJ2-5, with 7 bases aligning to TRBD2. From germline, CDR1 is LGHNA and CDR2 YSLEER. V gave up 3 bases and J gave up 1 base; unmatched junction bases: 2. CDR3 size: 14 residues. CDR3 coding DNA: TGCGCCAGCAGCCACGGGACTATCCAAGAGACCCAGTACTTC. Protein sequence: CASSHGTIQETQYF.

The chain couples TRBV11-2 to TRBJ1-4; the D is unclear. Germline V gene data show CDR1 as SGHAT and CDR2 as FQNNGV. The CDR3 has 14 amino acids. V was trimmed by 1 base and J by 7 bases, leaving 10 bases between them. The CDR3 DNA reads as TGTGCCAGCAGCTTAGGCCGGGCGGGTGAAAAACTGTTTTTT. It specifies CASSLGRAGEKLFF.

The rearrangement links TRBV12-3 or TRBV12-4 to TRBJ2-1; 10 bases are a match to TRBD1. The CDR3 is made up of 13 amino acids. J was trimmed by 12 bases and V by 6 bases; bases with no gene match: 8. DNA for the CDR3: TGTGCCAGCAGAAACGTGGACAGGGGGACGCAGTTCTTC. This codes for CASRNVDRGTQFF.

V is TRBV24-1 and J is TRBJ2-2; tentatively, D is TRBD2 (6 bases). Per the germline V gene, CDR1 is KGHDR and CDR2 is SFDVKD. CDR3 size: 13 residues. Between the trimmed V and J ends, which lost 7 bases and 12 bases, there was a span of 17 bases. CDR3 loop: CATRAGGASQLFF. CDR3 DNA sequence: TGTGCCACCAGGGCTGGCGGGGCCTCGCAGCTGTTTTTT.

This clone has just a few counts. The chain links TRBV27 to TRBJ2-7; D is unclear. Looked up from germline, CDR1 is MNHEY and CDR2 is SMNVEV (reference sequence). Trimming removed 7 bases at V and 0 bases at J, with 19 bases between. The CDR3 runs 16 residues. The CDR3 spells CASMVNRYGASYEQYF. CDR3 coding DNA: TGTGCCAGCATGGTCAATCGTTACGGTGCCTCCTACGAGCAGTACTTC.

CDR3 nucleotides: TGCGCCAGCAGCTTGGTCGCAGGGGCAGGAGGCTACACCTTC. Translated, it gives CASSLVAGAGGYTF. This chain connects TRBV5-1 to TRBJ1-2; D may be TRBD1 (6 bases). Deletions cut 0 bases from V and 8 bases from J, with 14 bases between. Germline values: CDR1 SGHRS, CDR2 YFSETQ. This CDR3 contains 14 residues.

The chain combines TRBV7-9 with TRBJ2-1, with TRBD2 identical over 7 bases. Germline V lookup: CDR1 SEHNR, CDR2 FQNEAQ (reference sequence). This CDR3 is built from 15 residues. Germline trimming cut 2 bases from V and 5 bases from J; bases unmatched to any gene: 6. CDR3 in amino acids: CASSLSGTTHNEQFF. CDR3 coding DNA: TGTGCCAGCAGCTTATCCGGGACTACCCACAATGAGCAGTTCTTC.

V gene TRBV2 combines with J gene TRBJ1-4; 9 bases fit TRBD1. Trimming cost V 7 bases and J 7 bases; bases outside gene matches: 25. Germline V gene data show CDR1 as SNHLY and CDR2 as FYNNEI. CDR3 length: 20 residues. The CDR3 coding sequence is TGTGCCAGCACCAACCCGGGGCGCACAGGGGGCCGAGGGGGAGGTGAAAAACTGTTTTTT. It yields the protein CASTNPGRTGGRGGGEKLFF.

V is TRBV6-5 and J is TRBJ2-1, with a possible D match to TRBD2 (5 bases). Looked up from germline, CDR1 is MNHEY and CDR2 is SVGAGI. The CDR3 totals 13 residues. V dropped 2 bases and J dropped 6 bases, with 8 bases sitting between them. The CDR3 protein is CASSYRESNEQFF. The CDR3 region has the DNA TGTGCCAGCAGTTACCGGGAAAGCAATGAGCAGTTCTTC.

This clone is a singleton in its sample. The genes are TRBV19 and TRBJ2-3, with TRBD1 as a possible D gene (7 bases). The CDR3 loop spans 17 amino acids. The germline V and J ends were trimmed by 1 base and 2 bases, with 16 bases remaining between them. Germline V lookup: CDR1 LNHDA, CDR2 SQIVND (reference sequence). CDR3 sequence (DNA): TGTGCCAGTAGTATAGCCGGAGGGACAGCGCTCACAGATACGCAGTATTTT. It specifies CASSIAGGTALTDTQYF.

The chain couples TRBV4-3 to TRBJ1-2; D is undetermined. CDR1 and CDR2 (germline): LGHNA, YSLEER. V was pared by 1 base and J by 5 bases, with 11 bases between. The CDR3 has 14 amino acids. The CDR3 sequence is CASSQASQMYGYTF. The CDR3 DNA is TGCGCCAGCAGCCAAGCTTCCCAGATGTATGGCTACACCTTC.

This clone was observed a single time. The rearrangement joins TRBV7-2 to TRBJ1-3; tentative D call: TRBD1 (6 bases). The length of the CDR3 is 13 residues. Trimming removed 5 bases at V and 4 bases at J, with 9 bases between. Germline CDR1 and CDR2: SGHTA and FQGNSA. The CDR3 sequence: CASSPDRGNTIYF. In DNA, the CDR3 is TGTGCCAGCAGCCCTGACAGGGGAAACACCATATATTTT.

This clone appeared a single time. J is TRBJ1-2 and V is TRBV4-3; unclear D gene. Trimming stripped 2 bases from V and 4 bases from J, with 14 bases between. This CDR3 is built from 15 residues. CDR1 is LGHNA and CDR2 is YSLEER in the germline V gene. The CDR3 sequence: CASSQIAGVLYGYTF. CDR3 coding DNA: TGCGCCAGCAGCCAAATCGCCGGTGTCCTCTATGGCTACACCTTC.

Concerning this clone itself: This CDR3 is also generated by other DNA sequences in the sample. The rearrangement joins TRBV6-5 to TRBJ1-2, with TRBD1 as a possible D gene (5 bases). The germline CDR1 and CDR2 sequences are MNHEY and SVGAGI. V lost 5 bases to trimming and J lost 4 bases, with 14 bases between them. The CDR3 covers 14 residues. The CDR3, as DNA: TGTGCCAGCAGTCGGGGACGGGAGGGCTATGGCTACACCTTC. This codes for CASSRGREGYGYTF.

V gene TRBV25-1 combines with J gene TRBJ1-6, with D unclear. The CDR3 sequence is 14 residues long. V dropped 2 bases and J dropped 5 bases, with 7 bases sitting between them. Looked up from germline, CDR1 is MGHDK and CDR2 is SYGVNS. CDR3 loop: CASSERVNNSPLHF. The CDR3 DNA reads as TGTGCCAGCAGTGAACGGGTGAATAATTCACCCCTCCACTTT.

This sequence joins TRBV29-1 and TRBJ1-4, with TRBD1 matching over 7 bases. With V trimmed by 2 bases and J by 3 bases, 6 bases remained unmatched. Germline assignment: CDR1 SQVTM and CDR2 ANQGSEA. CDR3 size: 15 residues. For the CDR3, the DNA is TGCAGCGTTGAATCCTCCGGGACAGCTAATGAAAAACTGTTTTTT. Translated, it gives CSVESSGTANEKLFF.

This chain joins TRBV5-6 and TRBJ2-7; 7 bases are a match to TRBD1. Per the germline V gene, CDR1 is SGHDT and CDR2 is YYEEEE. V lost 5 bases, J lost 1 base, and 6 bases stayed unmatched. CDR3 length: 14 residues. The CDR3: CASSLGGASYEQYF. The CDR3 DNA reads TGTGCCAGCAGTTTAGGGGGCGCGTCCTACGAGCAGTACTTC.

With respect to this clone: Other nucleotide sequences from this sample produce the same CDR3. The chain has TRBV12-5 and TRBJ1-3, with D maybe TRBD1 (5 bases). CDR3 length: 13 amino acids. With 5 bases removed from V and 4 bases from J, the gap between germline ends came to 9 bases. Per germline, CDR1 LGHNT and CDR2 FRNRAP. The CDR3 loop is CASGLKGGNTIYF. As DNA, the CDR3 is TGTGCTAGTGGTCTTAAGGGGGGAAACACCATATATTTT.

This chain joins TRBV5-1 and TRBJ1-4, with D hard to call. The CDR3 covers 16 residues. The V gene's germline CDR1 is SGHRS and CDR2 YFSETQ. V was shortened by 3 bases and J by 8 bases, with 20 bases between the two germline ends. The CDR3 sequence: CASSWRQGPGGEKLFF. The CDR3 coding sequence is TGCGCCAGCAGCTGGAGGCAAGGGCCCGGAGGGGAAAAACTGTTTTTT.